A single T cell receptor (beta chain) is shown here with its context. Its matching antigen is unknown. Distinct nucleotide sequences in the sample also encode this CDR3. This sample stems from a study of shared clonotypes between healthy human individuals. The wider study: The donor group consisted of two women and a few men, aged 18 to 49. Study-level findings and limits: Sampling covered nothing but blood. Tissue TCR repertoires likely differ from those found in blood. Among donors, sharing of clonotypes was expected to be affected by sequencing depth. As a rule, naive subsets had a larger estimated richness than memory subsets.

The data were produced by immunoSEQ multiplex PCR, yet TCRdb's version contains in-frame clones alone and is incomplete. Among approximately 980,000 clones, over 75% were seen once, and the ten largest hold around 1.5%. The sequenced sample was memory CD4+ T cells sorted from blood. As to subset: CD45RA-negative fraction. This clonotype was sampled from a man younger than 35 in good health.

CDR3: CASSPDRGQPQHF. The CDR3 region has the DNA TGTGCCAGCAGCCCCGACAGAGGTCAGCCCCAGCATTTT. V gene TRBV27 combines with J gene TRBJ1-5; D possibly corresponds to TRBD1 (5 bases). The germline gives CDR1 MNHEY, CDR2 SMNVEV (reference sequence). With 6 bases removed from V and 6 bases from J, the gap between germline ends came to 12 bases. CDR3 size: 13 residues.